Shown below are 29 T cell receptor beta chains from a single sample sequenced in a study of identical twins. TCRdb ran MiXCR on the 5' RACE reads and lists one entry per CDR3 protein. Altogether around 1.7 million distinct CDR3 sequences are present, under 35% being singletons, with the ten largest covering roughly 0.3%. Sample: cord blood. The origin of the receptors is a newborn girl in good health.

The CDR3 reads CASSQSPWRSSYEQYF. The CDR3 region has the DNA TGCGCCAGCAGCCAATCCCCCTGGCGGAGCTCCTACGAGCAGTACTTC. The chain employs TRBV4-1 and TRBJ2-7; D unresolved. This CDR3 spans 16 amino acids. V was trimmed by 2 bases and J by 0 bases, leaving 14 bases between them. Germline assignment: CDR1 MGHRA and CDR2 YSYEKL.

The rearrangement links TRBV29-1 to TRBJ2-2, with D unresolved. The CDR3 runs 13 residues. Germline V gene sequence: CDR1 SQVTM, CDR2 ANQGSEA. The V end lost 5 bases, the J end lost 3 bases, and 10 bases lay between the germline ends. CDR3: CSVPSRYTGELFF. The CDR3 DNA follows: TGCAGCGTTCCTTCGAGGTACACCGGGGAGCTGTTTTTT.

This clonotype appeared a few times. The rearrangement joins TRBV20-1 to TRBJ2-1, with 11 bases aligning to TRBD2. Trimming took 2 bases from V and 7 from J; bases not matched to a gene: 7. This CDR3 is 15 amino acids long. Germline V gene sequence: CDR1 DFQATT, CDR2 SNEGSKA (reference sequence). As DNA, the CDR3 is TGCAGTGCTAGACTAGCGGGGGGCTCTTGGAATGAGCAGTTCTTC. Residues: CSARLAGGSWNEQFF.

The gene calls are TRBV11-2 and TRBJ2-5; D possibly matches TRBD1 or TRBD2 (6 bases each). With 7 bases removed from V and 11 bases from J, the gap between germline ends came to 20 bases. Germline values: CDR1 SGHAT, CDR2 FQNNGV. The CDR3 has 13 amino acids. This CDR3 reads CASTFSGAAEQYF. The CDR3 nucleotides read TGTGCCAGCACCTTCTCGGGGGCGGCAGAGCAGTACTTC.

This chain links TRBV27 with TRBJ2-7, with 7 bases that match TRBD1. The germline V gene has CDR1 MNHEY and CDR2 SMNVEV (reference sequence). V was pared by 8 bases and J by 4 bases, with 17 bases of the junction left unmatched. The CDR3 is 16 residues long. The CDR3 DNA sequence: TGTGCCAGCGGTATACAGGGGTTGGGGTCCAAATACGAGCAGTACTTC. Translation: CASGIQGLGSKYEQYF.

The rearrangement links TRBV5-3 to TRBJ1-2; no definite D call. TRBV5-3 is given ORF status, its function remaining uncertain. The germline V and J ends were trimmed by 1 base and 5 bases, with 9 bases remaining between them. The CDR3 runs to 13 residues. The CDR3 DNA follows: TGTGCCAGAAGCTTGCGACGACGGTATGGCTACACCTTC. This encodes CARSLRRRYGYTF.

This chain joins TRBV5-1 and TRBJ2-1; 16 nucleotides align to TRBD2. Germline V lookup: CDR1 SGHRS, CDR2 YFSETQ. After removal of 5 bases from V and 0 bases from J, the junction contained 8 bases not matched to a gene. The CDR3 contains 19 residues. The CDR3 coding sequence is TGCGCCAGCAGTCGTGGGACTAGCGGGAGGGGGAGCTCCTACAATGAGCAGTTCTTC. Protein: CASSRGTSGRGSSYNEQFF.

The chain uses TRBV7-9 and TRBJ2-7, with TRBD1 matching over 7 bases. Germline V CDR1 and CDR2: SEHNR, FQNEAQ (reference sequence). This CDR3 contains 15 residues. V shed 2 bases and J 2 bases; nucleotides not matched to a gene: 6. CDR3 in DNA: TGTGCCAGCAGCTTATTTAGGGGGCGAGCCTACGAGCAGTACTTC. It specifies CASSLFRGRAYEQYF.

This clonotype was picked up a small number of times. This rearrangement joins TRBV5-4 to TRBJ2-1; 9 bases are shared with TRBD2. The CDR3 has 14 amino acids. After removal of 7 bases from V and 4 bases from J, the junction contained 6 bases not matched to a gene. CDR1 is SGHNT, CDR2 YYREEE, per germline (reference sequence). For the CDR3, the DNA is TGTGCCAGCGGAAGGACTAGCGAATACAATGAGCAGTTCTTC. This encodes CASGRTSEYNEQFF.

J is TRBJ1-2 and V is TRBV9; TRBD1 aligns across 7 bases. J was trimmed by 6 bases and V by 3 bases; bases with no gene match: 5. CDR1 and CDR2 (germline): SGDLS, YYNGEE. CDR3 length: 13 amino acids. CDR3 loop: CASSGTGSNGYTF. In DNA form, the CDR3 reads TGTGCCAGCAGCGGGACAGGATCCAATGGCTACACCTTC. Using reference TRBV9 and TRBJ1-2 for the parts outside the CDR3, the full variable domain is DSGVTQTPKHLITATGQRVTLRCSPRSGDLSVYWYQQSLDQGLQFLIQYYNGEERAKGNILERFSAQQFPDLHSELNLSSLELGDSALYFCASSGTGSNGYTFGSGTRLTVV.

The CDR3 reads CASSSGTALWGSPLHF. DNA for the CDR3: TGTGCCAGCAGCTCCGGGACGGCCCTATGGGGTTCACCCCTCCACTTT. The V call is TRBV7-9, the J call TRBJ1-6, with D maybe TRBD1 (5 bases). The germline CDR1 and CDR2 sequences are SEHNR and FQNEAQ (reference sequence). The length of the CDR3 is 16 residues. Trimming took 4 bases from V and 9 from J, leaving 19 bases between them.

The V and J genes are TRBV29-1 and TRBJ2-5; 7 positions agree with TRBD2. V lost 4 bases and J lost 0; bases outside the gene matches: 2. The V gene's germline CDR1 is SQVTM and CDR2 ANQGSEA. The CDR3 has 13 amino acids. CDR3 bases: TGCAGCGTTGCTGGGGGGGACCAAGAGACCCAGTACTTC. Its protein product is CSVAGGDQETQYF.

In the case of this clonotype: One end of the junction varies from germline; a read error may be responsible. J is TRBJ2-3 and V is TRBV29-1; D may be TRBD2 (5 bases). Germline CDR1 and CDR2: SQVTM and ANQGSEA. This CDR3 spans 13 amino acids. This CDR3 reads CSAARASIDTQYF. The CDR3 DNA is TGCAGCGCCGCACGCGCTAGCATAGATACGCAGTATTTT.

The chain uses TRBV30 and TRBJ2-7; 7 bases fit TRBD1. Losses at the gene ends were 3 bases for V and 6 bases for J; bases not matched to a gene: 5. This CDR3 contains 12 residues. Germline values: CDR1 GTSNPN, CDR2 SVGIG (reference sequence). CDR3 bases: TGTGCCTGGAGCGAAGACAGGGCCGAGCAGTACTTC. It codes for CAWSEDRAEQYF.

This clonotype was found a few times. The chain is built from TRBV7-2 and TRBJ2-1; the match to TRBD2 covers 11 bases. J was trimmed by 5 bases and V by 1 base; bases with no gene match: 7. The CDR3 length is 17 residues. CDR1 and CDR2 (germline): SGHTA, FQGNSA. CDR3 coding DNA: TGTGCCAGCAGCTTAGGAGCCGGGACTAGCGGAAACAATGAGCAGTTCTTC. Its translation: CASSLGAGTSGNNEQFF.

The chain combines TRBV25-1 with TRBJ2-7; D may be TRBD1 (6 bases). Trimming shortened V by 1 base and J by 7 bases, and 11 bases separated the two germline ends. CDR1 and CDR2 from the germline V gene are MGHDK and SYGVNS. The CDR3 is 13 amino acids. Here the CDR3 DNA reads TGTGCCAGCAGTGAATGGGGACACAATGAGCAGTACTTC. Its protein is CASSEWGHNEQYF.

This clonotype was counted once. J is TRBJ1-2 and V is TRBV5-6; a weak D match, TRBD1 (6 bases). The CDR3 sequence is 14 residues long. The germline gives CDR1 SGHDT, CDR2 YYEEEE. V was pared by 3 bases and J by 5 bases, with 14 bases between. CDR3 in amino acids: CASSYGGPWYGYTF. The CDR3 DNA follows: TGTGCCAGCAGCTACGGGGGCCCATGGTATGGCTACACCTTC. Full variable domain (rest looked up from reference TRBV5-6 and TRBJ1-2): DAGVTQSPTHLIKTRGQQVTLRCSPKSGHDTVSWYQQALGQGPQFIFQYYEEEERQRGNFPDRFSGHQFPNYSSELNVNALLLGDSALYLCASSYGGPWYGYTFGSGTRLTVV.

This clonotype was counted at least ten times. The J gene is TRBJ2-1, the V gene TRBV7-8; tentatively, D is TRBD1 (6 bases). V dropped 8 bases and J dropped 2 bases, with 13 bases sitting between them. Looked up from germline, CDR1 is SGHVS and CDR2 is FQNEAQ. The CDR3 totals 14 residues. The DNA for the CDR3 is TGTGCCAGCTCCCGGACAGCCACCTACAATGAGCAGTTCTTC. Its translation is CASSRTATYNEQFF.

The chain couples TRBV6-4 to TRBJ1-4; possibly TRBD1 for D (5 bases). Trimming took 3 bases from V and 5 from J, leaving 10 bases between them. The CDR3 has 14 residues. Germline V lookup: CDR1 MRHNA, CDR2 SNTAGT. The CDR3 region has the DNA TGTGCCAGCAGTGAATTCGGGGGAAATGAAAAACTGTTTTTT. Amino acid sequence: CASSEFGGNEKLFF.

The rearrangement uses TRBV6-6 and TRBJ2-4; perhaps TRBD1 as D (5 bases). The CDR3 extends over 13 amino acids. V dropped 5 bases and J dropped 4 bases, with 9 bases sitting between them. Germline loops: CDR1 MNHNY, CDR2 SVGAGI (reference sequence). CDR3 in amino acids: CASSPGKKNIQYF. CDR3 in DNA: TGTGCCAGCAGTCCAGGGAAGAAAAACATTCAGTACTTC.

This clonotype was counted between two and nine times. CDR3 loop: CSAMRNYNEQFF. The CDR3 region has the DNA TGCAGTGCTATGCGGAACTACAATGAGCAGTTCTTC. The gene calls are TRBV20-1 and TRBJ2-1; D is ambiguous. Germline lookup yields CDR1 DFQATT and CDR2 SNEGSKA (reference sequence). With 4 bases removed from V and 3 bases from J, the gap between germline ends came to 7 bases. The CDR3 sequence is 12 residues long.

The genes are TRBV11-2 and TRBJ2-3, with D possibly being TRBD1 (6 bases). V lost 4 bases to trimming and J lost 5 bases, with 13 bases between them. This CDR3 spans 14 amino acids. Germline V gene lookup returns CDR1 SGHAT and CDR2 FQNNGV. CDR3 nucleotides: TGTGCCAGCAGCTCAAACCAGGGGAGAGATACGCAGTATTTT. This translates into CASSSNQGRDTQYF.

The sample holds a few counts of this clonotype. The chain links TRBV4-2 to TRBJ2-7, with 7 bases identical to TRBD2. Germline V CDR1 and CDR2: LGHNA, YNFKEQ. V dropped 3 bases and J dropped 1; count of bases not matched to a gene: 6. The CDR3 extends over 15 amino acids. CDR3 sequence: CASSHPGRGSYEQYF. The CDR3 DNA reads as TGTGCCAGCAGCCATCCGGGGCGGGGGTCCTACGAGCAGTACTTC.

J is TRBJ1-2 and V is TRBV5-1; D uncertain. V lost 0 bases and J 8 bases, leaving 11 bases between the germline ends. This CDR3 is 13 amino acids long. Germline V gene lookup returns CDR1 SGHRS and CDR2 YFSETQ. The CDR3 spells CASSLAEGWGYTF. CDR3 DNA: TGCGCCAGCAGCTTGGCCGAGGGCTGGGGCTACACCTTC.

This clonotype has a handful of counts. V usage is TRBV20-1 and J usage is TRBJ1-2; D is unresolved. Between the trimmed V and J ends, which lost 0 bases and 7 bases, there was a span of 9 bases. Germline V CDR1 and CDR2: DFQATT, SNEGSKA (reference sequence). The CDR3 loop spans 12 amino acids. CDR3 sequence: CSARDAGFGYTF. DNA of the CDR3: TGCAGTGCTAGAGATGCCGGGTTTGGCTACACCTTC.

This clonotype was detected only once. This sequence joins TRBV18 and TRBJ2-7, with 9 positions matching TRBD2. The CDR3 has 20 residues. The germline V gene has CDR1 KGHSH and CDR2 LQKENI. The trim removed 6 bases at V and 7 bases at J, leaving 28 bases unmatched. CDR3 nucleotides: TGTGCCAGCTCCCCTCTCGTAGATGGGCTAGCGGGGATGTCCTACAATGAGCAGTACTTC. Its translation: CASSPLVDGLAGMSYNEQYF.

This clonotype was seen a few times. Here the CDR3 reads CASVLAGGRTQYF. In DNA form, the CDR3 reads TGTGCCAGTGTACTAGCGGGAGGGCGTACGCAGTATTTT. V usage is TRBV12-3 or TRBV12-4 and J usage is TRBJ2-3, with TRBD2 matching over 13 bases. The CDR3 sequence is 13 residues long. The J segment lost 8 bases and the V segment lost 9 bases, leaving 5 bases of the junction unmatched.

The chain carries TRBV7-9 and TRBJ2-5, with D perhaps matching TRBD1 (5 bases). Germline CDR1 reads SEHNR; CDR2 reads FQNEAQ (reference sequence). V was cut by 2 bases and J by 0 bases, with 10 bases left in between. This CDR3 region has 15 residues. This CDR3 is CASSLSTGYQETQYF. CDR3 nucleotide sequence: TGTGCCAGCAGCTTATCCACAGGTTACCAAGAGACCCAGTACTTC.

The chain is built from TRBV27 and TRBJ2-3; 9 bases are a match to TRBD1. The CDR3 totals 14 residues. V was clipped by 6 bases and J by 4 bases; unmatched bases: 5. Germline V lookup: CDR1 MNHEY, CDR2 SMNVEV (reference sequence). In DNA form, the CDR3 reads TGTGCCAGCAGAACAGGGGGCGTGGCAGATACGCAGTATTTT. This encodes CASRTGGVADTQYF.